This note documents a single T cell receptor beta chain sequence. The target antigen is unknown. The sample is drawn from a study of cytomegalovirus exposure and HLA in healthy donors. Study conclusions and caveats: Reported results showed that the classifier diagnosed cytomegalovirus status with high specificity and sensitivity. The authors confirmed in vitro that a few CMV-associated chains were specific for CMV antigens.

TCRdb keeps only in-frame clones here, not all; method: immunoSEQ multiplex PCR. The data contain tens of thousands of clones, around 90% of them singletons. This CDR3 spans 13 amino acids. V lost 3 bases to trimming and J lost 1 base, with 6 bases between them. The germline V gene encodes CDR1 SGHNT and CDR2 YENEEA. Sequencing was done on a sample of PBMCs. The V and J genes are TRBV11-3 and TRBJ2-5; possible D gene TRBD1, 5 bases. This TCR derives from a man aged 25-40 years in good health and CMV-seronegative. Here the CDR3 DNA reads TGTGCCAGCAGCTTCCAGGGCCAAGAGACCCAGTACTTC. Its translation: CASSFQGQETQYF. The complete variable domain, with remaining parts taken from reference TRBV11-3 and TRBJ2-5, reads EAGVVQSPRYKIIEKKQPVAFWCNPISGHNTLYWYLQNLGQGPELLIRYENEEAVDDSQLPKDRFSAERLKGVDSTLKIQPAELGDSAVYLCASSFQGQETQYFGPGTRLLVL.